A selection of T cell receptor beta chains follows, all from one sample in a study of T-cell reconstitution after alpha-beta-depleted transplantation in children. MiXCR was run by TCRdb on the PCR reads, yielding one entry per CDR3 protein. The sample carries about 460,000 distinct CDR3 sequences, 10% to 12% recorded once. The sample in question was PBMCs, mostly from graft donor cells, obtained 180 days after TCRalphabeta/CD19-depleted stem cell transplant. The receptors originated from a female patient aged 2-15 years who had a stem cell transplant for aplastic anemia, so the T cells may come from the graft donor. The CDR3 runs from the conserved cysteine through the conserved F or W. D genes are given only for firm matches. Rows may omit the clone size; those that give it use once, few, many or a size class.

clone_size d_call j_call cdr3_length v_call cdr3_aa cdr3_nt
few . TRBJ1-4 11 TRBV15 CATGRYEKLFF TGTGCCACGGGGAGATATGAAAAACTGTTTTTT
many . TRBJ2-5 14 TRBV4-1 CASSQGTGMETQYF TGCGCCAGCAGCCAAGGAACAGGGATGGAGACCCAGTACTTC
. . TRBJ1-1 16 TRBV27 CASSLSRLRSNTEAFF TGTGCCAGCAGTTTAAGCCGACTCAGATCCAACACTGAAGCTTTCTTT
few . TRBJ1-1 14 TRBV7-9 CASSSTDSLAEAFF TGTGCCAGCAGCTCTACGGACAGTCTCGCTGAAGCTTTCTTT
once TRBD1 TRBJ2-6 16 TRBV29-1 CSVWDRGLSGANVLTF TGCAGCGTTTGGGACAGGGGGCTTTCTGGGGCCAACGTCCTGACTTTC
many TRBD1 TRBJ1-4 16 TRBV19 CASSLQQTGDNEKLFF TGTGCCAGTAGCCTTCAGCAGACAGGGGATAACGAAAAACTGTTTTTT
. . TRBJ2-7 14 TRBV7-2 CASSYRFTTYEQYF TGTGCCAGCAGCTACAGGTTCACGACCTACGAGCAGTACTTC
. TRBD2 TRBJ2-4 16 TRBV5-1 CASSLTSGSGENIQYF TGCGCCAGCAGCTTGACTAGCGGGAGTGGGGAAAACATTCAGTACTTC
. . TRBJ2-1 17 TRBV4-3 CASSQVLGEPGYNEQFF TGCGCCAGCAGCCAAGTGTTGGGCGAACCGGGCTACAATGAGCAGTTCTTC
. . TRBJ2-1 15 TRBV27 CASTSGGIGYNEQFF TGTGCCAGCACCTCAGGCGGGATCGGGTACAATGAGCAGTTCTTC
. . TRBJ1-2 13 TRBV11-1 CASSLRGADGYTF TGTGCCAGCAGCTTAAGGGGGGCGGATGGCTACACCTTC
few . TRBJ1-1 14 TRBV15 CATSRGTAGAEAFF TGTGCCACCAGCAGAGGGACAGCGGGCGCTGAAGCTTTCTTT
. TRBD1 TRBJ1-2 15 TRBV7-2 CASRGFGDRRYGYTF TGTGCCAGCCGAGGATTTGGGGACAGACGCTATGGCTACACCTTC
. . TRBJ2-1 16 TRBV4-3 CASSQEQSLSYNEQFF TGCGCCAGCAGCCAAGAGCAGAGCTTATCCTACAATGAGCAGTTCTTC
few . TRBJ2-5 14 TRBV27 CASSLSVHGETQYF TGTGCCAGCAGTTTATCGGTGCACGGGGAGACCCAGTACTTC
few . TRBJ2-7 15 TRBV28 CASNPISLGSLGQYF TGTGCCAGCAACCCAATCTCACTAGGCTCCCTGGGGCAGTACTTC
many TRBD2 TRBJ2-2 17 TRBV12-3/TRBV12-4 CASSLSSGRANTGELFF TGTGCCAGCAGTCTCTCTAGCGGGAGGGCGAACACCGGGGAGCTGTTTTTT
few . TRBJ2-2 14 TRBV5-1 CASSVGGRHGELFF TGCGCCAGCAGCGTAGGGGGAAGGCACGGGGAGCTGTTTTTT
. . TRBJ2-7 13 TRBV27 CASSFRALYEQYF TGTGCCAGCAGTTTTCGGGCCCTGTACGAGCAGTACTTC
. TRBD1 TRBJ2-5 14 TRBV5-4 CASSGTGVGETQYF TGTGCCAGCAGCGGGACAGGGGTGGGAGAGACCCAGTACTTC
many . TRBJ2-2 15 TRBV4-1 CASSQTQGVPGELFF TGCGCCAGCAGCCAGACACAGGGAGTCCCCGGGGAGCTGTTTTTT
few . TRBJ1-2 14 TRBV5-5 CASSRLGGNYGYTF TGTGCCAGCAGCCGCCTGGGGGGTAACTATGGCTACACCTTC
many . TRBJ2-1 11 TRBV20-1 CSAGDYNEQFF TGCAGTGCTGGAGACTACAATGAGCAGTTCTTC
few . TRBJ2-3 12 TRBV2 CASKGTTDTQYF TGTGCCAGCAAGGGGACCACAGATACGCAGTATTTT
. TRBD2 TRBJ2-1 19 TRBV24-1 CATSDRTSGRAVFYNEQFF TGTGCCACCAGTGATAGAACTAGCGGGAGGGCCGTTTTCTACAATGAGCAGTTCTTC
few . TRBJ1-6 17 TRBV11-1 CASSAAGESSYNSPLHF TGTGCCAGCAGCGCCGCTGGGGAAAGCTCCTATAATTCACCCCTCCACTTT
few TRBD2 TRBJ2-4 13 TRBV20-1 CSARTSGNNIQYF TGCAGTGCTAGGACTAGCGGGAATAACATTCAGTACTTC
few . TRBJ2-7 14 TRBV12-3/TRBV12-4 CASSLGWGLNEQYF TGTGCCAGCAGTTTAGGTTGGGGGCTCAACGAGCAGTACTTC
. . TRBJ2-2 15 TRBV14 CASSQVSAWTGELFF TGTGCCAGCAGCCAAGTTAGCGCCTGGACCGGGGAGCTGTTTTTT
few TRBD2 TRBJ2-3 13 TRBV5-1 CASSSTSSLAQYF TGCGCCAGCAGCTCGACTAGCTCCCTGGCGCAGTATTTT
many . TRBJ1-5 16 TRBV28 CASSLRTVYSNQPQHF TGTGCCAGCAGTCTCCGGACAGTTTATAGCAATCAGCCCCAGCATTTT
. TRBD2 TRBJ2-2 17 TRBV7-6 CASSIPLGLAHTGELFF TGTGCCAGCAGCATACCTCTCGGACTAGCGCACACCGGGGAGCTGTTTTTT
few TRBD2 TRBJ2-1 15 TRBV24-1 CATSRAGGGYNEQFF TGTGCCACCAGTAGAGCGGGAGGGGGCTACAATGAGCAGTTCTTC
few . TRBJ2-3 16 TRBV7-9 CASRLTSGLVTDTQYF TGTGCCAGCAGACTAACCTCAGGGTTGGTAACAGATACGCAGTATTTT
few . TRBJ1-4 14 TRBV3-1 CASSPSTGGEKLFF TGTGCCAGCAGCCCTTCAACCGGAGGGGAAAAACTGTTTTTT
few TRBD2 TRBJ2-3 15 TRBV5-1 CASGGTGGIQDTQYF TGCGCCAGCGGGGGGACGGGAGGTATCCAGGATACGCAGTATTTT
few . TRBJ2-7 14 TRBV13 CASSNRDGAYEQYF TGTGCCAGCAGCAACCGGGACGGAGCCTACGAGCAGTACTTC
few . TRBJ1-3 16 TRBV28 CASSSTSSGSGNTIYF TGTGCCAGCAGTTCGACGAGCAGTGGCTCTGGAAACACCATATATTTT
few TRBD2 TRBJ2-2 17 TRBV4-3 CASSQDFGLAKTGELFF TGCGCCAGCAGCCAAGATTTCGGACTAGCGAAAACCGGGGAGCTGTTTTTT
. . TRBJ2-7 16 TRBV4-3 CASSQDRGTVSGEQYF TGCGCCAGCAGCCAAGATCGGGGGACAGTCTCGGGGGAGCAGTACTTC
. TRBD1 TRBJ1-2 14 TRBV2 CASSEMGTAYGYTF TGTGCCAGCAGTGAAATGGGGACAGCCTATGGCTACACCTTC
few . TRBJ2-5 14 TRBV10-3 CAISEERGKETQYF TGTGCCATCAGTGAGGAGCGCGGGAAAGAGACCCAGTACTTC
few TRBD1 TRBJ2-4 17 TRBV12-3/TRBV12-4 CASSKDTGQSAKNIQYF TGTGCCAGCAGCAAAGATACGGGACAGTCTGCCAAAAACATTCAGTACTTC
once TRBD2 TRBJ2-5 16 TRBV7-2 CASSRPGLAVQETQYF TGTGCCAGCAGCCGACCGGGACTAGCGGTCCAAGAGACCCAGTACTTC
. . TRBJ2-2 18 TRBV6-2/TRBV6-3 CASSPHIIKGQNTGELFF TGTGCCAGCAGCCCTCACATCATAAAGGGGCAGAACACCGGGGAGCTGTTTTTT
many TRBD2 TRBJ2-2 13 TRBV29-1 CSVSISSGSILFF TGCAGCGTTTCCATCTCTAGCGGGTCTATACTGTTTTTT
. . TRBJ2-1 14 TRBV7-2 CASSFLGFYNEQFF TGTGCCAGCAGCTTCTTGGGTTTCTACAATGAGCAGTTCTTC
few . TRBJ2-2 15 TRBV28 CASVRGPLNTGELFF TGTGCCAGCGTCCGGGGCCCTTTAAACACCGGGGAGCTGTTTTTT
. . TRBJ2-5 23 TRBV12-5 CASGLYFALNGTQSGGRRETQYF TGTGCTAGTGGTTTGTATTTTGCATTGAACGGAACACAGTCAGGCGGAAGGAGGGAGACCCAGTACTTC
. . TRBJ2-7 13 TRBV7-2 CASSLLTVYEQYF TGTGCCAGCAGCTTATTGACCGTCTACGAGCAGTACTTC
. TRBD2 TRBJ2-1 16 TRBV6-2/TRBV6-3 CASSYSSGRAGDEQFF TGTGCCAGCAGTTACTCGAGCGGGAGGGCTGGGGATGAGCAGTTCTTC
. TRBD1 TRBJ1-1 17 TRBV3-1 CASSQYPGQVPRTEAFF TGTGCCAGCAGCCAGTACCCGGGACAGGTCCCGAGGACTGAAGCTTTCTTT